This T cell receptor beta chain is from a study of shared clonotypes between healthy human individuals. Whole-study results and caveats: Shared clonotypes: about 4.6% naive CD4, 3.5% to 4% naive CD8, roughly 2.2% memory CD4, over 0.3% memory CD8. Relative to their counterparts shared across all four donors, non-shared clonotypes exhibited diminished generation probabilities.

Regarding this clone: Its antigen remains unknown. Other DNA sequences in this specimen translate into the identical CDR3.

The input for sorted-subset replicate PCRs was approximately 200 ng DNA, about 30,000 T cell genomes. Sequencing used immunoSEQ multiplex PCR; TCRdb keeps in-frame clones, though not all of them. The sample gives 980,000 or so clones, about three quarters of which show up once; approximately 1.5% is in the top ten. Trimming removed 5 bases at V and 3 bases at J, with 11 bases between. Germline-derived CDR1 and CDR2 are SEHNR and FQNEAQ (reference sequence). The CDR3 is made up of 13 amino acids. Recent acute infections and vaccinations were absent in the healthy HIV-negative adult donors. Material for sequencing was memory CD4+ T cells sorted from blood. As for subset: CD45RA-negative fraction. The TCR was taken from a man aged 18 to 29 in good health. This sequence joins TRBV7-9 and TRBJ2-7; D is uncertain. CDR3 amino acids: CASSPGGLYEQYF. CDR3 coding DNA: TGTGCCAGCAGCCCAGGTGGTCTCTACGAGCAGTACTTC.